Listed here is a single T cell receptor beta chain. Its antigen remains undetermined. No qualities accompany the bases; no much larger clone lies one base away. This sample stems from a study of blood T cells in healthy people across ages (dated by TCRdb to 2015 to 2017). In terms of the full investigation: Template switching captured roughly one uniquely barcoded TCR beta cDNA molecule per two T cells in model experiments. Using deep sequencing normalized with unique cDNA molecular identifiers, the study measured how TCR beta repertoire diversity changes with age. The donors were divided into four age groups: young (average about 16 years), middle-aged (about 41), aged (approximately 62) and long-lived (about 79). To avoid experimental bias, donors of different ages were randomly spread across the sequencing lanes. The study analyzed two additional independent replicas of 1 million unique cDNA reads from the same blood draw for two donors, one aged 18 to 30 and one aged 80 or older. Points the paper makes about the study in general: Because profiling used bulk unsorted PBMCs, naive and antigen-experienced compartments could not be compared conclusively. Because the CMV infection status of the donors was unknown, age-related changes in expanded clonotypes may potentially have been confounded. Compared with the aged group, the long-lived group had more naive CD4+ T cells, fewer expanded clones and increased TCR diversity, suggesting age selection. As age increased, observed TCR beta diversity per million T cells dropped in a roughly linear way, and a significant reduction was already evident by age roughly 36. Estimates of total diversity based on one million sequenced T cells were regarded as lower bounds and as underestimates. There was a strong correlation between observed TCR beta diversity and the percentage of naive T cells measured by flow cytometry.

Receptor amplification or capture employed 5' RACE. TCRdb names Illumina HiSeq 2500 as the instrument used. A second PCR of about 6 to 12 cycles was run with a J-beta primer mix and a sample-barcoded 5' primer. Each TCR beta cDNA molecule received a unique molecular identifier from a template-switch 5' adaptor carrying 12 random nucleotides. Each sample yielded at least 2.5 million CDR3-containing paired-end reads. First-strand cDNA synthesis was performed from all RNA using the Mint cDNA synthesis kit, with priming by a TRBC-specific oligonucleotide. All cDNA was treated with uracil-DNA glycosylase and then went through a first 18-cycle PCR with the universal primers M1SS and BC2_uni_R. In the source study's methods: For normalization, 1 million high-quality reads were randomly selected from each sample, with every read carrying a distinct molecular identifier. Instead of being binned into consensus sequences, reads with shared molecular identifiers were discarded. CDR3 identification, clonotype clustering and error correction used MiTCR with a Q25 quality threshold and the strictest error-elimination algorithm. A nonparametric unseen species model with Euler transformation was used to estimate a lower bound on total TCR beta diversity. Using fastp at Q25 and MiXCR, TCRdb reprocessed the public reads and kept productive beta chains. Merged by CDR3 protein, the rows form single entries marked with the most common genes and DNA. TCRdb, not the authors, supplied the V and J calls. This sample holds approximately 730,000 distinct CDR3 sequences; 40% to 65% were observed only once. The ten biggest clones cover 41% of the sample.

V is pared back by 3 bases and J by 6 bases, with 15 bases lying between the germline termini. The CDR3 sequence holds 14 residues, the cysteine and phenylalanine included. Solely the CDR3 DNA is kept, with 42 bases framed from the first base. From the germline V gene, CDR1 is MNHNS and CDR2 is SASEGT. Systemically healthy Caucasian individuals from Russia, over 30 in total and aged 6 to 90 years, were included as donors. About 9.8 milliliters of peripheral blood were drawn from each donor into EDTA-treated Vacutainer tubes. Ficoll-Paque density-gradient centrifugation was used to isolate PBMCs, with at least 7 million obtained per sample. Total RNA was extracted from PBMCs with Trizol reagent, with at least 5.5 micrograms obtained per sample. Naive CD45RAhigh/CD27high T cell percentages were measured by flow cytometry on a PBMC aliquot from every donor.

This chain is built from TRBV6-1 and TRBJ2-7, with TRBD1 as a weak D call on 6 bases. The sample was blood. This receptor was taken from an elderly man in good health. At the DNA level, the sequence is TGTGCCAGCAGTGAGGGGGCGTGGGTTCCCGAGCAGTACTTC. This yields the protein CASSEGAWVPEQYF.